This TCR beta chain is from a study of naive and memory T cell subsets. Both TRBC1 and TRBC2 were covered by a beta constant-region primer of two equimolar oligonucleotides. Nested alpha and beta constant-region primers with the SP2 primer drove four PCR rounds on ligated cDNA. TCRdb processed the UMI-ligation and nested PCR reads anew with MiXCR; each CDR3 protein has one entry. This sample has roughly 130,000 distinct CDR3 sequences; roughly 32% occur once, and the top ten carry 0.8% to 1%. The germline V gene has CDR1 MDHEN and CDR2 SYDVKM. J lost 5 bases, V lost 4 bases, and 13 bases had no gene match. CDR3 length: 16 residues. In the case of this clonotype: The antigen is undetermined.

General study findings and limits: Over 85% of naive TCR sequences appeared only once, unlike memory subsets. Diversity fell and Gini index rose from naive through CM, EM, EMRA. Each distinct alpha or beta sequence counts as one clonotype.

Overnight CMV lysate stimulation of fresh PBMCs defined donor CMV status by CD4+ IFNgamma. The receptor's source is a human donor in good health. This chain uses TRBV28 with TRBJ2-5; 7 bases line up with TRBD2. Specimen: central memory CD4+ T cells from blood. The CDR3 DNA is TGTGCCAGCAGTTCACGGAGCCTTTGGGGAGGGGAGACCCAGTACTTC. This sequence encodes CASSSRSLWGGETQYF.